This T cell receptor (beta chain) is from a study of T cells in Graves' hyperthyroidism and ophthalmopathy. Amplification yielded TCR beta CDR3 regions, with RNA transcripts as the source. An initial round of RT-PCR targeting the TCR CDR3 relied on the HTBI primer set. A single record per CDR3 protein comes from TCRdb applying MiXCR to the multiplex PCR reads. The sample has 200,000 to 250,000 distinct CDR3 sequences; about 16% are singletons. This CDR3 spans 17 amino acids. Germline V gives CDR1 MGHRA, CDR2 YSYEKL. The ends lost 0 bases at V and 5 bases at J; junction bases unmatched: 5. The receptor was derived from a man aged 35 to 55 with Graves' hyperthyroidism. The sample comprised blood. V and J are TRBV4-1 and TRBJ2-1; 12 nucleotides align to TRBD2. CDR3 residues: CASSQDPLAGGNNEQFF. As DNA, the CDR3 is TGCGCCAGCAGCCAAGATCCCCTAGCGGGGGGGAACAATGAGCAGTTCTTC.